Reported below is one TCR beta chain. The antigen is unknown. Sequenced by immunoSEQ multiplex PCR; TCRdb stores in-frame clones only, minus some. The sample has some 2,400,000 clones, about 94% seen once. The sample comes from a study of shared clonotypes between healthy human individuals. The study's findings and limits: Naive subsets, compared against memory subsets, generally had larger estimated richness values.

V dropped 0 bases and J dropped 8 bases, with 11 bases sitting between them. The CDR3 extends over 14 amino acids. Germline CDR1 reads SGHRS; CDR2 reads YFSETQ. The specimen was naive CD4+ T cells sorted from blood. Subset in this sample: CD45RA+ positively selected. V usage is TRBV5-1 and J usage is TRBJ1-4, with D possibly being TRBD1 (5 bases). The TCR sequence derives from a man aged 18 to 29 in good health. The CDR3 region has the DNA TGCGCCAGCAGCTTGGTATGGGGGATGGAAAAACTGTTTTTT. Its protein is CASSLVWGMEKLFF.